Below are 5 T cell receptor beta chains sequenced from a single sample in a study of shared clonotypes between healthy human individuals. Clones were sequenced by immunoSEQ multiplex PCR, and TCRdb holds only the in-frame ones, with some missing. The sample includes millions of clones, approximately 93% of them seen just once. Specimen: naive CD4+ T cells from PBMCs. This sample's subset: CD45RA+ positively selected. The receptors stem from a man aged 18 to 30 in good health. Some clones in this sample may be carry-over from other donors' samples.

As to this clone: At the DNA level, this CDR3 is encoded by other sequences in the same sample as well. The J gene is TRBJ1-4, the V gene TRBV5-4; 7 nucleotides line up with TRBD1. The CDR3 runs to 14 residues. Germline V gene sequence: CDR1 SGHNT, CDR2 YYREEE (reference sequence). V dropped 2 bases and J dropped 8; count of bases not matched to a gene: 6. CDR3 amino acids: CASSFRGTGEKLFF. The CDR3 bases are TGTGCCAGCAGCTTCAGGGGGACGGGAGAAAAACTGTTTTTT.

The rearrangement uses TRBV30 and TRBJ2-4; the D is unclear. The V end was cut by 1 base, the J end by 3 bases, with 13 bases between. Germline CDR1 and CDR2: GTSNPN and SVGIG (reference sequence). The CDR3 totals 15 residues. Written as DNA, the CDR3 is TGTGCCTGGAGTGAAATCTACCCAATCAAAAACATTCAGTACTTC. Translated, it gives CAWSEIYPIKNIQYF.

This clone was counted once. CDR3 coding DNA: TGTGCCAGCAGCCAAGGACAGGGCACTAACAATGAGCAGTTCTTC. It is translated as CASSQGQGTNNEQFF. The chain recombines TRBV11-3 with TRBJ2-1; 8 bases are shared with TRBD1. The CDR3 runs 15 residues. Trimming took 5 bases from V and 5 from J; bases not matched to a gene: 8. The germline V gene has CDR1 SGHNT and CDR2 YENEEA.

V gene TRBV18 combines with J gene TRBJ1-4; no reliable D call. Trimming took 2 bases from V and 0 from J, leaving 10 bases between them. CDR1 and CDR2 (germline): KGHSH, LQKENI. The CDR3 is made up of 16 amino acids. The CDR3 protein is CASSPWTPATNEKLFF. DNA of the CDR3: TGTGCCAGCTCACCATGGACCCCCGCAACTAATGAAAAACTGTTTTTT.

V usage is TRBV5-6 and J usage is TRBJ2-7; 9 bases align to TRBD1. V lost 5 bases, J lost 5 bases, and 5 bases stayed unmatched. This CDR3 is 13 amino acids long. The V gene's germline CDR1 is SGHDT and CDR2 YYEEEE. CDR3 sequence: CASSRGQGHEQYF. The CDR3 DNA reads TGTGCCAGCAGTCGGGGACAGGGTCACGAGCAGTACTTC.